This TCR beta chain was sequenced during a study of T-cell memory formation after mild COVID-19. As for the study in general: There were largely donor-specific TCR clusters.

This CDR3 region has 20 residues. Germline V gene lookup returns CDR1 MGHRA and CDR2 YSYEKL. V lost 1 base to trimming and J lost 4 bases, with 29 bases between them. TCRdb passed the 5' RACE reads through MiXCR, listing each CDR3 protein once. The sample holds fewer than 250,000 distinct CDR3 sequences; 25% to 35% are singletons and the top ten take around 10%. This clonotype was seen more than once but under ten times. V gene TRBV4-1 combines with J gene TRBJ2-7; perhaps D is TRBD1 or TRBD2 (7 bases each). What was sequenced was PBMCs or a T cell subset sorted from them (not recorded which). The sequence was collected from an adult woman who had mild COVID-19 (a few samples of this study predate the infection). Cell type and time point are not known. DNA for the CDR3: TGCGCCAGCAGCCAAGGTCAGGGGGGGGCTCTAAATGACCACGAGTACGAGCAGTACTTC. This gives the protein CASSQGQGGALNDHEYEQYF.